This TCR beta chain emerged from a study of control samples from healthy donors and cancer patients. This CDR3 region has 12 residues. The V gene lost 7 bases and the J gene lost 7 bases, with 13 bases spanning the gap. Germline V lookup: CDR1 MNHEY, CDR2 SVGAGI. TCRdb keeps only in-frame clones here, not all; method: immunoSEQ multiplex PCR. The data contain about 89,000 clones, approximately 86% of them singletons. The V and J genes are TRBV6-5 and TRBJ1-2; D may be TRBD1 (6 bases). The receptor was derived from a man aged 25-45 years in good health. Sequenced: blood. DNA for the CDR3: TGTGCCAGCACCACAGGGCTCGGTGGCTACACCTTC. Its protein is CASTTGLGGYTF.